The 18 T cell receptor beta chains in this list originate from one sample, sequenced in a study of T-cell memory formation after mild COVID-19. TCRdb passed the 5' RACE reads through MiXCR, listing each CDR3 protein once. The sample yields about 190,000 distinct CDR3 sequences, roughly 18% seen once. The sequenced material came from PBMCs or a T cell subset sorted from them (not recorded which). The source of these receptors is an adult woman who had mild COVID-19 (a few samples of this study predate the infection). Cell type and time point are not known.

This clonotype turned up a few times. The chain is built from TRBV27 and TRBJ1-2, with TRBD1 matching over 7 bases. There are 16 residues in the CDR3. From germline, CDR1 is MNHEY and CDR2 SMNVEV (reference sequence). The J segment lost 6 bases and the V segment lost 4 bases, leaving 14 bases of the junction unmatched. This chain's CDR3 is CASSSLMQGGLHGYTF. DNA of the CDR3: TGTGCCAGCAGTTCTTTGATGCAGGGGGGTCTCCATGGCTACACCTTC.

There are many counts of this clonotype. The chain has TRBV6-6 and TRBJ2-3, with D perhaps TRBD2 (6 bases). The CDR3 has 15 amino acids. V was pared by 4 bases and J by 0 bases, with 11 bases between. Germline V gene data show CDR1 as MNHNY and CDR2 as SVGAGI (reference sequence). CDR3 residues: CASSLTGTSTDTQYF. CDR3 DNA: TGTGCCAGCAGTTTGACCGGGACTAGCACAGATACGCAGTATTTT.

This clonotype came up a few times. The chain employs TRBV6-5 and TRBJ1-1; TRBD1 is a possible D gene (6 bases). Germline CDR1 reads MNHEY; CDR2 reads SVGAGI. The CDR3 length is 15 residues. Between the trimmed V and J ends, which lost 10 bases and 4 bases, there was a span of 22 bases. The chain's CDR3 is CATLTGGGGGTEAFF. CDR3 bases: TGTGCCACCCTGACGGGGGGCGGAGGTGGCACTGAAGCTTTCTTT.

The chain's CDR3 is CASSQSRQGTPYTF. CDR3 nucleotides: TGTGCCAGCAGCCAATCCCGACAGGGAACCCCATACACCTTC. The J gene is TRBJ1-2, the V gene TRBV14; the match to TRBD1 covers 7 bases. The V segment lost 2 bases and the J segment 11 bases; nucleotides outside the gene matches: 11. The germline CDR1 and CDR2 sequences are SGHDN and FVKESK. The CDR3 covers 14 residues.

This clonotype has at least ten counts. This sequence joins TRBV27 and TRBJ1-5; D call uncertain. From germline, CDR1 is MNHEY and CDR2 SMNVEV (reference sequence). V lost 4 bases to trimming and J lost 6 bases, with 10 bases between them. The length of the CDR3 is 13 residues. As DNA, the CDR3 is TGTGCCAGCAGTTCCAGCAGTACTCAGCCCCAGCATTTT. This codes for CASSSSSTQPQHF.

This clonotype was observed at least ten times. V is TRBV5-1 and J is TRBJ2-7; tentatively, D is TRBD2 (6 bases). CDR3 size: 13 residues. The germline V gene has CDR1 SGHRS and CDR2 YFSETQ. Trimming pared 5 bases from V and 3 bases from J, leaving 12 bases between. The CDR3 here is CASRPTGVYEQYF. The CDR3 region has the DNA TGCGCCAGCAGACCGACGGGGGTCTACGAGCAGTACTTC.

V gene TRBV20-1 combines with J gene TRBJ2-5; D call uncertain. This CDR3 region has 14 residues. CDR1 DFQATT and CDR2 SNEGSKA come from the germline V gene (reference sequence). Trimming removed 2 bases from V and 0 bases from J, with 10 bases in between. In nucleotides, the CDR3 is TGCAGTGCTAGACCAGGAGAACACCAAGAGACCCAGTACTTC. It is translated as CSARPGEHQETQYF.

This clonotype came up many times. The J gene is TRBJ2-1, the V gene TRBV20-1; the D is unclear. The CDR3 runs 12 residues. V dropped 2 bases and J dropped 8 bases, with 10 bases sitting between them. Germline V CDR1 and CDR2: DFQATT, SNEGSKA (reference sequence). This CDR3 is CSARFLTDEQFF. Here the CDR3 DNA reads TGCAGTGCTAGATTTCTAACCGATGAGCAGTTCTTC.

The sample holds many counts of this clonotype. J is TRBJ1-5 and V is TRBV7-9; 8 nucleotides match TRBD1. The germline V gene has CDR1 SEHNR and CDR2 FQNEAQ (reference sequence). J gave up 2 bases and V 6 bases, and 0 bases lay outside the gene matches. This CDR3 contains 13 residues. The CDR3 loop reads CASRGQGNQPQHF. The CDR3 DNA is TGTGCCAGCAGGGGACAGGGCAATCAGCCCCAGCATTTT. Complete variable domain (other parts from reference TRBV7-9 and TRBJ1-5): DTGVSQNPRHKITKRGQNVTFRCDPISEHNRLYWYRQTLGQGPEFLTYFQNEAQLEKSRLLSDRFSAERPKGSFSTLEIQRTEQGDSAMYLCASRGQGNQPQHFGDGTRLSIL.

This clonotype was counted only a few times. V gene TRBV24-1 combines with J gene TRBJ1-5; TRBD1 matches 9 bases. The J segment lost 3 bases and the V segment lost 4 bases, leaving 6 bases of the junction unmatched. Germline assignment: CDR1 KGHDR and CDR2 SFDVKD. This CDR3 has 16 amino acids. DNA for the CDR3: TGTGCCACCAGTGAAGCGGGACAGGGCCTCAATCAGCCCCAGCATTTT. Encoded protein: CATSEAGQGLNQPQHF.

The rearrangement joins TRBV11-2 to TRBJ1-2; D is ambiguous. The CDR3 is 15 residues long. Per the germline V gene, CDR1 is SGHAT and CDR2 is FQNNGV. Trimming took off 5 bases at V and 7 bases at J, with 20 bases between the two ends. CDR3: CASSPHRQTPVGYTF. The CDR3 bases are TGTGCCAGCAGCCCCCACCGGCAAACACCTGTTGGCTACACCTTC.

The chain joins TRBV24-1 to TRBJ1-5; no reliable D call. Trimming removed 5 bases at V and 5 bases at J, with 15 bases between. Germline assignment: CDR1 KGHDR and CDR2 SFDVKD. This CDR3 contains 15 residues. The CDR3 loop is CATSVGGFIDQPQHF. DNA of the CDR3: TGTGCCACCAGTGTTGGAGGGTTCATCGATCAGCCCCAGCATTTT.

This chain connects TRBV19 to TRBJ2-1, with 10 bases lining up with TRBD2. Germline V gene lookup returns CDR1 LNHDA and CDR2 SQIVND (reference sequence). V gave up 10 bases and J gave up 4 bases; unmatched junction bases: 16. The CDR3 is 17 amino acids. The CDR3 spells CATRVTQTSGPYNEQFF. The CDR3, as DNA: TGTGCCACCCGAGTGACCCAGACTAGCGGGCCATACAATGAGCAGTTCTTC.

In this sample, this clonotype turned up once. The chain uses TRBV29-1 and TRBJ2-7; 8 bases agree with TRBD1. Germline CDR1 reads SQVTM; CDR2 reads ANQGSEA. Trimming at V came to 7 bases and at J to 4 bases, leaving 9 bases not matched to a gene. The CDR3 contains 13 residues. The CDR3 DNA follows: TGCAGCGCCGAGACAGGGGCCACGTACGAGCAGTACTTC. Its protein product is CSAETGATYEQYF.

This clonotype showed up many times. V is TRBV6-2 or TRBV6-3 and J is TRBJ2-1; 7 positions match TRBD1. The CDR3 covers 13 residues. Trimming removed 2 bases from V and 15 bases from J; junction bases left unmatched: 10. Per germline, CDR1 MNHEY and CDR2 SVGEGT. Here the CDR3 DNA reads TGTGCCAGCAGTTACAGGGGACAGCCCTGGCCGTTCTTC. This encodes CASSYRGQPWPFF.

This clonotype appeared a few times. The genes are TRBV5-6 and TRBJ1-1, with D possibly being TRBD1 (6 bases). The CDR3 loop spans 14 amino acids. Deletions cut 6 bases from V and 3 bases from J, with 15 bases between. CDR1 SGHDT and CDR2 YYEEEE come from the germline V gene. CDR3 sequence reads: CASTRGPGDTEAFF. The CDR3 nucleotides read TGTGCCAGCACGCGGGGGCCGGGGGACACTGAAGCTTTCTTT. The full variable domain, completed using reference TRBV5-6 and TRBJ1-1, is DAGVTQSPTHLIKTRGQQVTLRCSPKSGHDTVSWYQQALGQGPQFIFQYYEEEERQRGNFPDRFSGHQFPNYSSELNVNALLLGDSALYLCASTRGPGDTEAFFGQGTRLTVV.

This clonotype was detected a few times. The rearrangement uses TRBV6-1 and TRBJ1-4; D is unresolved. The V gene lost 3 bases and the J gene lost 8 bases, with 10 bases spanning the gap. Germline CDR1 and CDR2: MNHNS and SASEGT. The CDR3 is 13 amino acids. The CDR3 DNA sequence: TGTGCCAGCAGTGAGCCGGACTGGGAAAAACTGTTTTTT. Translating it yields CASSEPDWEKLFF.

V usage is TRBV7-2 and J usage is TRBJ1-1; no reliable D call. The CDR3 loop spans 12 amino acids. V was shortened by 5 bases and J by 5 bases, with 9 bases between the two germline ends. The germline V gene encodes CDR1 SGHTA and CDR2 FQGNSA. The CDR3 nucleotides read TGTGCCAGCAGCGCCGGAAGGACTGAAGCTTTCTTT. It is translated as CASSAGRTEAFF.